This T cell receptor beta chain stems from a study of tumor-infiltrating lymphocytes in localized non-small cell lung cancer. The method was immunoSEQ multiplex PCR; TCRdb's version includes in-frame clones alone and lacks a portion of them. The sample records 13,000 or so clones, roughly 79% being singletons. CDR3 length equals 15 residues. Germline lookup yields CDR1 SGHAT and CDR2 FQDESV (reference sequence). V lost 3 bases and J 8 bases, leaving 19 bases between the germline ends. The TCR sequence derives from a human donor with non-small cell lung cancer. Sequenced: lung tumor tissue. This chain joins TRBV11-1 and TRBJ1-2; no reliable D call. The CDR3: CASSFSRKEIDGYTF. Written as DNA, the CDR3 is TGTGCCAGCAGCTTCAGCAGGAAAGAAATAGACGGCTACACCTTC.